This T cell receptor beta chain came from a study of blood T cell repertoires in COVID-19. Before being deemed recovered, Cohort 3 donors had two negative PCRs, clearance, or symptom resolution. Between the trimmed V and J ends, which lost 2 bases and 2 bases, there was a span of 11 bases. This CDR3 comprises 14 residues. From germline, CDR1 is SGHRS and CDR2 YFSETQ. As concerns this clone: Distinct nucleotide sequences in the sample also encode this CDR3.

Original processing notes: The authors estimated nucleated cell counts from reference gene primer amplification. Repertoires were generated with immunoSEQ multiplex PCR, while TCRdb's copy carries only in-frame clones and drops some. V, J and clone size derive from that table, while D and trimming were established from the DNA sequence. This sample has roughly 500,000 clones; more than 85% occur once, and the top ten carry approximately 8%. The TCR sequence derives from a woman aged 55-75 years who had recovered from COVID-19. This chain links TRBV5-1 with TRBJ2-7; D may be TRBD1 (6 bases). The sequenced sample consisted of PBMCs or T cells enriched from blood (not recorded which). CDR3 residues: CASSFSSGAYEQYF. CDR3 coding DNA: TGCGCCAGCAGCTTTAGCTCAGGGGCCTACGAGCAGTACTTC.